A selection of T cell receptor beta chains follows, all from one sample in a study of T cell repertoires in cytomegalovirus infection. One entry per CDR3 protein, called by TCRdb with MiXCR from the reads. Of about 920,000 distinct CDR3 sequences listed, roughly a third are singletons. Antigen specificity for these receptors is unknown. Sequenced material: cultured CD8+ T cells from PBMCs, taken from culture after CMV antigen stimulation. The receptor source for this set is a human donor in good health (CMV status not recorded). Some clones in this sample may be carry-over from other donors' samples. Each CDR3 is given with its conserved first and last residue. Each record gives: clone size, V gene, J gene, D gene, CDR3 DNA, CDR3 protein. D genes are given only for firm matches. Not every row has a clone size; where given, it reads once, few, many or a size class.

few,TRBV24-1,TRBJ2-2,TRBD1,TGTGCCACCAGTGATTTGCGTCCGGGACAGGGCTCCGGGGAGCTGTTTTTT,CATSDLRPGQGSGELFF
NA,TRBV7-9,TRBJ1-4,NA,TGTGCCAGCAGCCACCGTAACCCCTGGGCTGAAAAACTGTTTTTT,CASSHRNPWAEKLFF
NA,TRBV11-2,TRBJ2-1,TRBD2,TGTGCCAGCAGTCCCGAGGGAGGGGCGCATCTTTGGTACAATGAGCAGTTCTTC,CASSPEGGAHLWYNEQFF
NA,TRBV6-1,TRBJ1-6,NA,TGTGCCAGCAGTCCATTAGGGAGACGTCGTTCACCCCTCCACTTT,CASSPLGRRRSPLHF
NA,TRBV20-1,TRBJ2-7,NA,TGCAGTGCTAGAGATCCCGGACAGCTAACCTACGAGCAGTACTTC,CSARDPGQLTYEQYF
few,TRBV10-3,TRBJ2-1,NA,TGTGCCATCAGAACTAGGAACAATGAGCAGTTCTTC,CAIRTRNNEQFF
many,TRBV7-8,TRBJ2-2,TRBD1,TGTGCCAGCAGCCCCGGCAGGGGACAGTTGATTCCCGGGGAGCTGTTTTTT,CASSPGRGQLIPGELFF
NA,TRBV27,TRBJ2-5,NA,TGTGCCAGCAGTAGATACAGCCAAGAGACCCAGTACTTC,CASSRYSQETQYF
NA,TRBV9,TRBJ1-2,NA,TGTGCCAGCAGCGTAGCCCCGGGCCCCAACTATGGCTACACCTTC,CASSVAPGPNYGYTF
NA,TRBV29-1,TRBJ2-1,NA,TGCAGCGTTGAGGGGGCCGCGAGGCGAGATGAGCAGTTCTTC,CSVEGAARRDEQFF
NA,TRBV6-4,TRBJ2-2,NA,TGTGCCAGCAGTGGGACACACAACACCGGGGAGCTGTTTTTT,CASSGTHNTGELFF
NA,TRBV28,TRBJ1-5,NA,TGTGCCAGCAGTTTCCGGGGGGGGCCGGAGCCCCAGCATTTT,CASSFRGGPEPQHF
NA,TRBV12-3/TRBV12-4,TRBJ1-6,NA,TGTGCCAGCAGTTTCCCCCACCTGGGGGGAACAGGAGTCCACTTT,CASSFPHLGGTGVHF
NA,TRBV20-1,TRBJ1-1,TRBD1,TGCAGTGCTAGACCCCCGGGACAGACGAACACTGAAGCTTTCTTT,CSARPPGQTNTEAFF
NA,TRBV6-2/TRBV6-3,TRBJ2-1,TRBD1,TGTGCCACCATCCTAACAGGGGGCGGGTACAATGAGCAGTTCTTC,CATILTGGGYNEQFF
NA,TRBV7-3,TRBJ2-2,NA,TGTGCCAGCAGCGCACCGGACACTTCAACCGGGGAGCTGTTTTTT,CASSAPDTSTGELFF
NA,TRBV15,TRBJ2-5,NA,TGTGCCACCAGCAGAGATGGCCAGGAAGAGACCCAGTACTTC,CATSRDGQEETQYF
NA,TRBV7-8,TRBJ2-2,TRBD1,TGTGCCAGCAGTCCCCGGGACAGGGAAGTAGGGGAGCTGTTTTTT,CASSPRDREVGELFF
few,TRBV7-8,TRBJ1-6,NA,TGTGCCAGCAGCCCGTGGACCGACTCCTATAATTCACCCCTCCACTTT,CASSPWTDSYNSPLHF
NA,TRBV12-3/TRBV12-4,TRBJ1-1,TRBD1,TGTGCCAGCAGAGAGCAGGGGGCGGACACTGAAGCTTTCTTT,CASREQGADTEAFF
NA,TRBV7-9,TRBJ1-2,NA,TGTGCCAGCAGCCACACAGGGAGAGAAATCTTGATTTATGGCTACACCTTC,CASSHTGREILIYGYTF
NA,TRBV12-3/TRBV12-4,TRBJ2-3,NA,TGTGCCAGCACCCCCTCAAGCACAGATACGCAGTATTTT,CASTPSSTDTQYF
NA,TRBV19,TRBJ1-6,NA,TGTGCCAGTAGTCCTCCGGGACCGAATAATTCACCCCTCCACTTT,CASSPPGPNNSPLHF
few,TRBV4-3,TRBJ2-4,NA,TGCGCCAGCACCTCGAGGGACGGAGAGATAGCCAAAAACATTCAGTACTTC,CASTSRDGEIAKNIQYF
NA,TRBV27,TRBJ1-1,TRBD1,TGTGCTCGGGAGGACAGGGAAGGAGCTTTCTTT,CAREDREGAFF
NA,TRBV7-9,TRBJ1-1,NA,TGTGCCAGCAGCTCCCGATCGGGTTTGGTCACTGAAGCTTTCTTT,CASSSRSGLVTEAFF
NA,TRBV2,TRBJ2-1,NA,TGTGCCAGCAGTGGCCGCACGGAGCAGTTCTTC,CASSGRTEQFF
few,TRBV6-4,TRBJ2-1,NA,TGTGCCAGCAGTGACGGGCTAATCCATGAGCAGTTCTTC,CASSDGLIHEQFF
many,TRBV7-2,TRBJ2-2,NA,TGTGCCAGCAGCTTCGTCGCGTTATTTAACACCGGGGAGCTGTTTTTT,CASSFVALFNTGELFF
NA,TRBV2,TRBJ1-5,TRBD1,TGTGCCAGCAGTGAGAGGCAGGGGGTAAATCAGCCCCAGCATTTT,CASSERQGVNQPQHF
NA,TRBV3-1,TRBJ2-7,TRBD2,TGTGCCAGCAGCTTTCGGACTAGCGGGTTCTACGAGCAGTACTTC,CASSFRTSGFYEQYF
NA,TRBV4-2,TRBJ2-1,NA,TGTGCCAGCAGCCAAGGACAGCACCCCTACAATGAGCAGTTCTTC,CASSQGQHPYNEQFF
many,TRBV6-1,TRBJ2-3,NA,TGTGCCAGCAGTCCCCTCGACAGTTCAGATACGCAGTATTTT,CASSPLDSSDTQYF
NA,TRBV6-5,TRBJ2-1,NA,TGTGCCAGCAGTTACTCGAGAGTGGGATACAATGAGCAGTTCTTC,CASSYSRVGYNEQFF
few,TRBV15,TRBJ2-1,TRBD2,TGTGCCACCAGGGAAAGCGGGGGGTTCTACAATGAGCAGTTCTTC,CATRESGGFYNEQFF
NA,TRBV12-5,TRBJ2-3,TRBD1,TGTGCTAGTGGTCTTGGGACAGCCTCCTTCACAGATACGCAGTATTTT,CASGLGTASFTDTQYF
NA,TRBV4-1,TRBJ2-7,NA,TGCGCCAGCGGCCAAGTATCCGACAGTACATTTGCCTACGAGCAGTACTTC,CASGQVSDSTFAYEQYF
NA,TRBV20-1,TRBJ2-3,TRBD2,TGCAGTGCGGACCACCATGCGGGGGAGTACACAGATACGCAGTATTTT,CSADHHAGEYTDTQYF
few,TRBV4-2,TRBJ2-7,NA,TGTGCCAGCAGCCAAGAGCGGGGCCAGACCTACGAGCAGTACTTC,CASSQERGQTYEQYF
NA,TRBV27,TRBJ2-1,TRBD2,TGTGCCAGCAACCCGGGGCTAGCGGGGCACAATGAGCAGTTCTTC,CASNPGLAGHNEQFF
NA,TRBV11-2,TRBJ2-5,NA,TGTGCCAGCAGCTTAGATGACAGGTACAGGCAAGAGACCCAGTACTTC,CASSLDDRYRQETQYF
NA,TRBV5-6,TRBJ2-1,NA,TGTGCCAGCAGCTTAGGACGGTGGACCTACAATGAGCAGTTCTTC,CASSLGRWTYNEQFF
NA,TRBV11-1,TRBJ1-1,NA,TGTGCCAGCAGCTTACGAGATGGGGTAGGCGCTGAAGCTTTCTTT,CASSLRDGVGAEAFF
many,TRBV7-6,TRBJ2-4,NA,TGTGCCAGCAGCTTAGTGCCAAAAAACATTCAGTACTTC,CASSLVPKNIQYF